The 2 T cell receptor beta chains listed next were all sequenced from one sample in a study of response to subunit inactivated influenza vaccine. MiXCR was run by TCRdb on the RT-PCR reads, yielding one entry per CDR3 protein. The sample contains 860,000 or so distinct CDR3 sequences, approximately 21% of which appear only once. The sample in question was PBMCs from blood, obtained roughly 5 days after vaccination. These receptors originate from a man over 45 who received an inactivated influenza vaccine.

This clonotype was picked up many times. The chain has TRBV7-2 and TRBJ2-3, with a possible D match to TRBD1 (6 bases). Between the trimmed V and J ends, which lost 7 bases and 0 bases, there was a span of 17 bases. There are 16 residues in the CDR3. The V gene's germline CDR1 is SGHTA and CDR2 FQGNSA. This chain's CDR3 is CASTTTGTTSTDTQYF. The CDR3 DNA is TGTGCCAGCACTACTACCGGGACAACTAGCACAGATACGCAGTATTTT.

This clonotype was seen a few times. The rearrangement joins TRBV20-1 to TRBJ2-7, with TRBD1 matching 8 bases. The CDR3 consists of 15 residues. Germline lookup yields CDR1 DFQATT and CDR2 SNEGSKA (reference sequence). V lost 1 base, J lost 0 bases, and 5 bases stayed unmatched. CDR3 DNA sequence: TGCAGTGCTAGAGGGGGACAGGACTACTCCTACGAGCAGTACTTC. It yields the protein CSARGGQDYSYEQYF.